This TCR beta chain appears in the sequencing data of a study of long-term antiretroviral therapy in people with HIV. Treatment locations for all participants with HIV were in the United States. Survey-level resolution applied to immunoSEQ assay v3.0. The assay was immunoSEQ multiplex PCR, and TCRdb's table has in-frame clones only and misses some. The data hold about 22,000 clones, with around 84% observed a single time. The germline V gene has CDR1 MDHEN and CDR2 SYDVKM. Trimming at V came to 6 bases and at J to 8 bases, leaving 21 bases not matched to a gene. CDR3 length: 18 amino acids. The specimen comprised unsorted PBMCs, sampled 1.3 years after starting antiretroviral therapy. The chain recombines TRBV28 with TRBJ1-2; 10 nucleotides align to TRBD1. The clonotype was recovered from a man between 60 and 75 years old with HIV. CDR3 region: CASRLGGTGALALPGYTF. The CDR3 coding sequence is TGTGCCAGCAGGCTAGGCGGGACAGGGGCCCTCGCACTTCCAGGCTACACCTTC.